The rows below give T cell receptor beta chains drawn from one sample of a study of blood T cells in healthy people across ages. TCRdb re-called the 5' RACE reads with MiXCR, one entry per CDR3 protein. The sample lists some 1.4 million distinct CDR3 sequences, approximately 42% occurring once. The material sequenced was blood. Receptors were obtained from a woman younger than 35 in good health. Each CDR3 is given with its conserved first and last residue. The order of the fields is D gene, J gene, V gene, clone size, CDR3 protein, CDR3 DNA. D genes are given only for firm matches. The size entry is marked missing in some rows and otherwise reads once, few, many or a size class.

TRBD2	TRBJ2-3	TRBV12-3/TRBV12-4	-	CASSLYGGAADTQYF	TGTGCCAGCAGTTTGTACGGGGGGGCAGCAGATACGCAGTATTTT
TRBD1	TRBJ2-5	TRBV6-2/TRBV6-3	-	CASRRQGSGETQYF	TGTGCCAGCAGACGACAGGGGTCGGGGGAGACCCAGTACTTC
-	TRBJ1-6	TRBV27	many	CASSLRSSYNSPLHF	TGTGCCAGCAGTTTGCGGAGCTCCTATAATTCACCCCTCCACTTT
TRBD1	TRBJ1-5	TRBV6-1	-	CASRPRQGVFGNQPQHF	TGTGCCAGCAGACCCCGACAGGGGGTTTTTGGGAATCAGCCCCAGCATTTT
-	TRBJ2-1	TRBV5-1	few	CASGDRTYNEQFF	TGCGCCAGTGGAGACAGGACCTACAATGAGCAGTTCTTC
-	TRBJ1-5	TRBV27	-	CASSFGREGNQPQHF	TGTGCCAGCAGTTTTGGCAGGGAGGGCAATCAGCCCCAGCATTTT
-	TRBJ1-1	TRBV12-5	-	CASGLYGNTEAFF	TGTGCTAGTGGTTTGTACGGGAACACTGAAGCTTTCTTT
TRBD1	TRBJ2-3	TRBV5-1	few	CASRTGQGSGITDTQYF	TGCGCCAGCCGGACGGGACAGGGCTCTGGCATCACAGATACGCAGTATTTT
TRBD2	TRBJ2-5	TRBV7-2	-	CASSPGTSVPQETQYF	TGTGCCAGCAGCCCGGGGACTAGCGTCCCTCAGGAGACCCAGTACTTC
TRBD1	TRBJ2-7	TRBV7-9	once	CASSSSRDRAREQYF	TGTGCCAGCAGCTCCTCCCGGGACAGGGCGAGGGAGCAGTACTTC
-	TRBJ2-7	TRBV20-1	few	CSAPQHGGSSYEQYF	TGCAGTGCTCCCCAGCACGGGGGCTCCTCCTACGAGCAGTACTTC
TRBD1	TRBJ2-5	TRBV2	-	CASSEGGQGYETQYF	TGTGCCAGCAGTGAAGGAGGACAGGGTTACGAGACCCAGTACTTC
-	TRBJ1-1	TRBV5-1	-	CASSLQDRNTEAFF	TGCGCCAGCAGCTTGCAGGACAGGAACACTGAAGCTTTCTTT
TRBD2	TRBJ2-1	TRBV7-3	-	CASSLIPGAGGYNEQFF	TGTGCCAGCAGCTTAATCCCAGGGGCGGGGGGTTACAATGAGCAGTTCTTC
-	TRBJ2-7	TRBV9	few	CASSPQFIGHGGASYEQYF	TGTGCCAGCAGCCCCCAATTTATTGGGCACGGCGGGGCCTCCTACGAGCAGTACTTC
TRBD2	TRBJ2-5	TRBV7-2	few	CASSPFGLAGDGGETQYF	TGTGCCAGCAGCCCTTTTGGGCTAGCGGGAGATGGAGGAGAGACCCAGTACTTC
TRBD1	TRBJ2-3	TRBV7-8	few	CASSSAGQVTQYF	TGTGCCAGCAGCTCCGCCGGACAGGTTACGCAGTATTTT
-	TRBJ2-6	TRBV30	-	CAWLRLASGANVLTF	TGTGCATGGCTAAGGTTGGCTTCTGGGGCCAACGTCCTGACTTTC
-	TRBJ2-5	TRBV20-1	once	CSARSAQSKETQYF	TGCAGTGCTAGAAGCGCACAGAGCAAAGAGACCCAGTACTTC
TRBD1	TRBJ2-7	TRBV7-2	-	CASSQDPDRGFSYEQYF	TGTGCCAGCAGCCAGGATCCGGACAGGGGCTTCTCCTACGAGCAGTACTTC
TRBD2	TRBJ2-7	TRBV6-1	few	CASSEELAGPYEQYF	TGTGCCAGCAGTGAAGAGCTAGCGGGGCCCTACGAGCAGTACTTC
TRBD1	TRBJ1-2	TRBV14	-	CASSPIDRAGVWGYTF	TGTGCCAGCAGCCCCATTGACAGGGCCGGTGTCTGGGGCTACACCTTC
TRBD2	TRBJ2-5	TRBV3-1	few	CASSQGQLAGASQETQYF	TGTGCCAGCAGCCAAGGTCAACTAGCGGGGGCCTCACAAGAGACCCAGTACTTC
TRBD1	TRBJ2-7	TRBV25-1	-	CASSSVGTGQYEQYF	TGTGCCAGCAGCTCCGTCGGGACAGGGCAATACGAGCAGTACTTC
-	TRBJ2-7	TRBV7-2	few	CASSPNPGGEQYF	TGTGCCAGCAGCCCCAACCCGGGCGGCGAGCAGTACTTC
TRBD1	TRBJ1-4	TRBV5-1	-	CASSRSGTGGEKLFF	TGCGCCAGCAGCCGCTCCGGGACAGGGGGGGAAAAACTGTTTTTT
TRBD2	TRBJ2-3	TRBV20-1	few	CSAPVVTSGTDTQYF	TGCAGTGCCCCGGTCGTGACTAGCGGCACAGATACGCAGTATTTT
TRBD2	TRBJ2-3	TRBV20-1	few	CSARDLHPGTSWADTQYF	TGCAGTGCTAGAGATCTCCACCCCGGGACTAGTTGGGCAGATACGCAGTATTTT
TRBD2	TRBJ2-5	TRBV29-1	few	CSVERGAGTSWGNEQYF	TGCAGCGTTGAAAGAGGGGCGGGGACTAGCTGGGGAAATGAGCAGTACTTC
-	TRBJ2-5	TRBV12-3/TRBV12-4	-	CASSPRAPVGNEQYF	TGTGCCAGCAGCCCTAGGGCGCCGGTGGGCAATGAGCAGTACTTC
-	TRBJ1-6	TRBV9	-	CASSVEEGVRNSPLHF	TGTGCCAGCAGCGTAGAGGAGGGGGTACGAAATTCACCCCTCCACTTT
-	TRBJ1-2	TRBV10-3	-	CAIRPGSGTGYTF	TGTGCCATCAGGCCGGGATCCGGCACCGGCTACACCTTC
-	TRBJ1-4	TRBV29-1	few	CSVLGQPTNEKLFF	TGCAGCGTCTTAGGACAGCCGACTAATGAAAAACTGTTTTTT
TRBD1	TRBJ2-5	TRBV28	-	CASSSRTGAETQYF	TGTGCCAGCAGTTCCCGGACAGGGGCAGAGACCCAGTACTTC
TRBD2	TRBJ2-7	TRBV4-2	-	CASSQGREGTYEQYF	TGTGCCAGCAGCCAGGGAAGGGAGGGGACCTACGAGCAGTACTTC
TRBD1	TRBJ2-5	TRBV18	-	CASSQTGAYQETQYF	TGTGCCAGCTCTCAAACAGGGGCCTACCAAGAGACCCAGTACTTC
-	TRBJ2-2	TRBV12-3/TRBV12-4	many	CASSLGRNTGELFF	TGCGCCAGCAGCTTGGGACGGAACACCGGGGAGCTGTTTTTT
-	TRBJ2-7	TRBV5-1	-	CASSAGLEAYEQYF	TGCGCCAGCAGCGCTGGACTGGAAGCCTACGAGCAGTACTTC
-	TRBJ2-1	TRBV4-2	-	CAGSQDSATQFF	TGTGCCGGCAGCCAAGATTCGGCTACGCAGTTCTTC
TRBD1	TRBJ2-4	TRBV5-6	few	CASSLGTGVAKNIQYF	TGTGCCAGCAGCTTGGGGACAGGGGTAGCCAAAAACATTCAGTACTTC
-	TRBJ2-7	TRBV28	few	CASSFSGLGTYEQYF	TGTGCCAGCAGTTTTTCAGGCCTAGGGACCTACGAGCAGTACTTC